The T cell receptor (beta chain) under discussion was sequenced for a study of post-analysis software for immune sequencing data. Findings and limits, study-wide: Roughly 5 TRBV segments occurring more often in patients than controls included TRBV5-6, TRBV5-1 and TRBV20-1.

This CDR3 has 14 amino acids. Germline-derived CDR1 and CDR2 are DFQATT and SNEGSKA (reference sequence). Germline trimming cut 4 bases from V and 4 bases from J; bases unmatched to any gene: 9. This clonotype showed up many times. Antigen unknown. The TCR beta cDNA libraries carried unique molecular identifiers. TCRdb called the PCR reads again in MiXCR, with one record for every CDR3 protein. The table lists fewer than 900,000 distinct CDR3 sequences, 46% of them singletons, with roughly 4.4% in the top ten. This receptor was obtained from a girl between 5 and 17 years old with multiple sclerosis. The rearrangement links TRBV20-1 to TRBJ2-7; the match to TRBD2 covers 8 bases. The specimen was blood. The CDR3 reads CSANVAGYGYEQYF. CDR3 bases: TGCAGTGCTAATGTAGCGGGATACGGATACGAGCAGTACTTC.